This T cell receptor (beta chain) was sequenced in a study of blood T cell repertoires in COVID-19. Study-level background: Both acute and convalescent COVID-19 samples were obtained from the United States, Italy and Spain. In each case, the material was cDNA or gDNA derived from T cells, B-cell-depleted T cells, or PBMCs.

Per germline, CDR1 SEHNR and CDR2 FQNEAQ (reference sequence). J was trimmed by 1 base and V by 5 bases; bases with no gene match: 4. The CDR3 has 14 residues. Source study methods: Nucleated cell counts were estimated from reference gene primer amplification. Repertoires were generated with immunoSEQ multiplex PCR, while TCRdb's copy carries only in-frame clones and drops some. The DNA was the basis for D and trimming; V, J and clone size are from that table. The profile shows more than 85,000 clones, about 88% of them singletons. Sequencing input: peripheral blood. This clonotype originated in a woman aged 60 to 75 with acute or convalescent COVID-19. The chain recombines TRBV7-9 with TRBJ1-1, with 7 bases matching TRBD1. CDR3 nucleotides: TGTGCCAGCAGCCCCAGACAGGGGAACACTGAAGCTTTCTTT. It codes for CASSPRQGNTEAFF.